The 27 T cell receptor beta chains reported below all come from one sample, sequenced in a study of human T cells and chemical hapten exposure (dated by TCRdb to about 2021). Libraries were prepared through RACE. The instrument given in TCRdb is NextSeq 500. The public reads were run again by TCRdb, first through fastp at Q25 and then through MiXCR, and only productive beta chains were kept. Rows with one shared CDR3 protein collapse into an entry with the most common genes and DNA. This sample holds about 55,000 distinct CDR3 sequences; about 9.6% were observed only once. Around a tenth of the sample rests with the top ten. What this sample's time point label stands for: pre-sensitization, week 0. Reading the label with the study, this specimen's treatment or condition is: therapeutic diphenylcyclopropenone sensitization with weekly scalp DPC. Unfractionated whole blood was collected in Tempus Blood RNA tubes, and total RNA was extracted from that blood.

The sample in question was whole blood, obtained in connection with sensitization to the hapten diphenylcyclopropenone (DPC). The receptors come from a woman in her thirties with alopecia areata. Some clones in this sample may be carry-over from other donors' samples.

This clonotype was counted ten times or more. The rearrangement links TRBV29-1 to TRBJ2-3; TRBD1 matches 10 bases. This CDR3 spans 14 amino acids. The J segment lost 6 bases and the V segment lost 4 bases, leaving 7 bases of the junction unmatched. Germline V gives CDR1 SQVTM, CDR2 ANQGSEA. Written as DNA, the CDR3 is TGCAGCGTTGGTGGGACAGGGGTTAAGGATACGCAGTATTTT. Translation: CSVGGTGVKDTQYF.

This clonotype has at least ten counts. J is TRBJ1-5 and V is TRBV2; D unclear. The length of the CDR3 is 15 residues. CDR1 is SNHLY, CDR2 FYNNEI, per germline. V was pared by 1 base and J by 3 bases, with 10 bases between. CDR3 DNA sequence: TGTGCCAGCAGTGAAGGAAGGGTACACAATCAGCCCCAGCATTTT. The encoded protein is CASSEGRVHNQPQHF.

This rearrangement joins TRBV7-9 to TRBJ2-1, with D possibly called TRBD1 or TRBD2 (6 bases each). CDR3 length equals 12 residues. The V gene's germline CDR1 is SEHNR and CDR2 FQNEAQ (reference sequence). V lost 4 bases to trimming and J lost 9 bases, with 10 bases between them. CDR3 bases: TGTGCCAGCAGCTGTGGAGGGGGTGAGCAGTTCTTC. As protein: CASSCGGGEQFF.

In its sample, this clonotype was seen a few times. The chain has TRBV2 and TRBJ2-1, with 11 bases fitting TRBD2. The CDR3 is made up of 14 amino acids. Germline lookup yields CDR1 SNHLY and CDR2 FYNNEI. Here the CDR3 reads CAIIAGGRYNEQFF. The CDR3 DNA follows: TGTGCGATTATAGCGGGGGGGCGTTACAATGAGCAGTTCTTC.

This clonotype appeared many times. The junction and the germline gene differ at one end; a read error may be behind it. The gene calls are TRBV28 and TRBJ1-5; TRBD1 aligns across 8 bases. Looked up from germline, CDR1 is MDHEN and CDR2 is SYDVKM. The CDR3 has 13 residues. CDR3 in DNA: TGTGCCAGCAGTGGACAGGGAAATCGGCCCCAGCATTTT. This sequence encodes CASSGQGNRPQHF.

V is TRBV4-2 and J is TRBJ1-1; D uncertain. CDR1 LGHNA and CDR2 YNFKEQ come from the germline V gene. This CDR3 region has 16 residues. V dropped 0 bases and J dropped 0 bases, with 11 bases sitting between them. In DNA form, the CDR3 reads TGTGCCAGCAGCCAAGAAACTACAATCATGAACACTGAAGCTTTCTTT. Encoded protein: CASSQETTIMNTEAFF.

This clonotype turned up a few times. The J gene is TRBJ1-1, the V gene TRBV4-2; D is uncertain. The CDR3 loop spans 14 amino acids. V gave up 4 bases and J gave up 5 bases, with 14 bases separating them. Germline-derived CDR1 and CDR2 are LGHNA and YNFKEQ. The CDR3 DNA reads as TGTGCCAGCAGCCCGAGGGCCTGTGGGACTGAAGCTTTCTTT. Amino acid sequence: CASSPRACGTEAFF.

This clonotype was counted ten times or more. The chain joins TRBV29-1 to TRBJ2-7; weak D call: TRBD2 (6 bases). Germline CDR1 reads SQVTM; CDR2 reads ANQGSEA. V lost 6 bases, J lost 4 bases, and 16 bases lay in between. This CDR3 is 13 amino acids long. CDR3 sequence (DNA): TGCAGCGTCTCAGACGGGGGAATATACGAGCAGTACTTC. Translated: CSVSDGGIYEQYF.

This clonotype was detected a few times. The chain is built from TRBV30 and TRBJ2-5, with D perhaps given as TRBD1 or TRBD2 (5 bases each). This CDR3 spans 14 amino acids. Trimming cost V 0 bases and J 4 bases, with 12 bases left between them. Germline V gene data show CDR1 as GTSNPN and CDR2 as SVGIG (reference sequence). The CDR3 DNA sequence: TGTGCCTGGAGTGTCCCGGGGCCCGGAGAGACCCAGTACTTC. Its protein is CAWSVPGPGETQYF. Supplemented by reference TRBV30 and TRBJ2-5, the full variable domain reads SQTIHQWPATLVQPVGSPLSLECTVEGTSNPNLYWYRQAAGRGLQLLFYSVGIGQISSEVPQNLSASRPQDRQFILSSKKLLLSDSGFYLCAWSVPGPGETQYFGPGTRLLVL.

In this sample, this clonotype turned up once. The chain combines TRBV19 with TRBJ1-1, with TRBD1 identical over 9 bases. J gave up 7 bases and V 6 bases, and 6 bases lay outside the gene matches. Germline V gene lookup returns CDR1 LNHDA and CDR2 SQIVND (reference sequence). The CDR3 spans 13 residues. As DNA, the CDR3 is TGTGCCAGTAGCTACAGGGGGCGCGGTGAAGCTTTCTTT. It codes for CASSYRGRGEAFF.

V usage is TRBV12-5 and J usage is TRBJ2-3; D might be TRBD1 (5 bases). The V end was cut by 1 base, the J end by 1 base, with 15 bases between. This CDR3 comprises 17 residues. Per the germline V gene, CDR1 is LGHNT and CDR2 is FRNRAP. In DNA, the CDR3 is TGTGCTAGTGGTTTGGGCCGCGGTGGGGCGGGCACAGATACGCAGTATTTT. It specifies CASGLGRGGAGTDTQYF.

This clonotype was observed at least ten times. The J gene is TRBJ1-2, the V gene TRBV5-1, with a possible D match to TRBD1 (5 bases). CDR1 and CDR2 from the germline V gene are SGHRS and YFSETQ. The CDR3 sequence is 14 residues long. The V end was cut by 0 bases, the J end by 4 bases, with 10 bases between. This chain's CDR3 is CASSLEGESYGYTF. The DNA for the CDR3 is TGCGCCAGCAGCTTGGAAGGGGAGAGCTATGGCTACACCTTC.

This clonotype has more than one count but fewer than ten. The CDR3 nucleotides are TGTGCCAGCAAGAATGTGGGGAAAGGGGCCCATCAGCCCCAGCATTTT. This codes for CASKNVGKGAHQPQHF. V and J are TRBV6-2 or TRBV6-3 and TRBJ1-5; maybe TRBD1 (5 bases). Germline lookup yields CDR1 MNHEY and CDR2 SVGEGT. CDR3 length: 16 amino acids. V lost 7 bases and J lost 5, with 21 bases in between.

This clonotype was counted ten times or more. The chain carries TRBV12-3 or TRBV12-4 and TRBJ2-3; D is ambiguous. CDR3 length equals 13 residues. The germline V and J ends were trimmed by 3 bases and 5 bases, with 9 bases remaining between them. The CDR3 region is CASSFSERDTQYF. The DNA for the CDR3 is TGTGCCAGCAGTTTTTCCGAGCGAGATACGCAGTATTTT.

This clonotype was seen a few times. The chain carries TRBV6-5 and TRBJ1-4; 7 bases map to TRBD1. The CDR3 is made up of 15 amino acids. With 4 bases clipped from V and 2 bases from J, the junction kept 4 bases outside the gene matches. The germline gives CDR1 MNHEY, CDR2 SVGAGI. The CDR3 DNA is TGTGCCAGCAGTTTACACAGGGGCACTAATGAAAAACTGTTTTTT. This encodes CASSLHRGTNEKLFF.

A few counts support this clonotype. The gene calls are TRBV20-1 and TRBJ2-1, with D tentatively TRBD2 (7 bases). The CDR3 is made up of 14 amino acids. V lost 3 bases, J lost 4 bases, and 13 bases lay in between. Per germline, CDR1 DFQATT and CDR2 SNEGSKA (reference sequence). The CDR3 here is CSASRGGDYNEQFF. The CDR3 coding sequence is TGCAGTGCTAGTAGGGGGGGAGATTACAATGAGCAGTTCTTC.

The chain couples TRBV5-1 to TRBJ2-3, with TRBD2 matching 9 bases. The V gene's germline CDR1 is SGHRS and CDR2 YFSETQ. The V and J ends lost 2 bases and 2 bases, in that order; junction bases with no gene match: 9. CDR3 length: 17 amino acids. For the CDR3, the DNA is TGCGCCAGCAGCTTACCGATAGCGGGGGCCCTCACAGATACGCAGTATTTT. Protein product: CASSLPIAGALTDTQYF.

The V call is TRBV3-1, the J call TRBJ1-2; 8 bases match TRBD1. The CDR3 runs to 18 residues. The germline CDR1 and CDR2 sequences are LGHDT and YNNKEL (reference sequence). V gave up 0 bases and J gave up 0 bases; unmatched junction bases: 9. CDR3 DNA: TGTGCCAGCAGCCAAGAAGTCGGGACAGGACTTCCTAACTATGGCTACACCTTC. This translates into CASSQEVGTGLPNYGYTF.

This clonotype was seen a handful of times. The chain recombines TRBV6-2 or TRBV6-3 with TRBJ2-3; 14 nucleotides agree with TRBD2. This CDR3 is built from 17 residues. V shed 5 bases and J 4 bases; nucleotides not matched to a gene: 8. Germline CDR1 is MNHEY and CDR2 is SVGEGT. The CDR3 here is CASSRGGLAGVSDTQYF. As DNA, the CDR3 is TGTGCCAGCAGTCGAGGGGGACTAGCGGGGGTTTCAGATACGCAGTATTTT.

The chain links TRBV6-1 to TRBJ2-3; 10 bases agree with TRBD1. J gave up 9 bases and V 6 bases, and 3 bases lay outside the gene matches. Germline assignment: CDR1 MNHNS and CDR2 SASEGT. The CDR3 sequence is 12 residues long. As DNA, the CDR3 is TGTGCCAGCAGGGGACAGGGGAAAACGCAGTATTTT. It yields the protein CASRGQGKTQYF.

This clonotype has a handful of counts. This chain connects TRBV4-3 to TRBJ2-3; weak D call: TRBD2 (6 bases). This CDR3 is 16 amino acids long. V lost 5 bases to trimming and J lost 2 bases, with 17 bases between them. Germline loops: CDR1 LGHNA, CDR2 YSLEER. CDR3: CASSLGGGGFTDTQYF. In DNA form, the CDR3 reads TGCGCCAGCAGCTTGGGGGGTGGGGGTTTCACAGATACGCAGTATTTT.

This clonotype appeared many times. The rearrangement uses TRBV6-5 and TRBJ1-2, with TRBD1 identical over 7 bases. Germline V gene sequence: CDR1 MNHEY, CDR2 SVGAGI. V gave up 6 bases and J gave up 5 bases; unmatched junction bases: 12. This CDR3 region has 15 residues. The CDR3, as DNA: TGTGCCAGCAGAAGCCCAGGGACAGTTGATTATGGCTACACCTTC. Translation gives CASRSPGTVDYGYTF.

This clonotype was counted a few times. This chain connects TRBV6-2 or TRBV6-3 to TRBJ2-7; D not resolved. Germline CDR1 is MNHEY and CDR2 is SVGEGT. The CDR3 is made up of 14 amino acids. V was pared by 7 bases and J by 2 bases, with 15 bases between. This chain's CDR3 is CASMDPGGAYEQYF. CDR3 bases: TGTGCCAGCATGGACCCGGGCGGAGCCTACGAGCAGTACTTC.

The V and J genes are TRBV6-5 and TRBJ1-2; tentative D call: TRBD1 (6 bases). The CDR3 runs to 13 residues. V lost 3 bases and J lost 13, with 18 bases in between. From germline, CDR1 is MNHEY and CDR2 SVGAGI. The CDR3 nucleotides read TGTGCCAGCAGTTATCGGGGGGGCGGGGAATTCACCTTC. Translation gives CASSYRGGGEFTF.

The table lists this clonotype with many counts. In DNA, the CDR3 is TGTGCCAGCAGTTTACCCCCCACTTATCGTAAGGTGGACAGGGAAACGAGTGATGAAGCTTTCTTT. This sequence encodes CASSLPPTYRKVDRETSDEAFF. This rearrangement joins TRBV12-3 or TRBV12-4 to TRBJ1-1; 8 nucleotides line up with TRBD1. CDR3 size: 22 residues. The V segment lost 2 bases and the J segment 7 bases; nucleotides outside the gene matches: 30.

This clonotype was counted between two and nine times. The junction departs from the called germline gene at one end, perhaps through a read error. J is TRBJ1-2 and V is TRBV11-1; tentatively, D is TRBD1 (6 bases). The length of the CDR3 is 13 residues. The V gene's germline CDR1 is SGHAT and CDR2 FQDESV (reference sequence). The CDR3 is CASSIGQRYGDTF. In DNA form, the CDR3 reads TGTGCCAGCAGCATCGGACAGCGCTATGGCGACACCTTC.

This clonotype was counted a few times. This rearrangement joins TRBV20-1 to TRBJ2-1, with TRBD1 matching over 7 bases. J gave up 2 bases and V 4 bases, and 5 bases lay outside the gene matches. Germline CDR1 and CDR2: DFQATT and SNEGSKA (reference sequence). The CDR3 length is 14 residues. CDR3: CSATQGETYNEQFF. The CDR3 region has the DNA TGCAGTGCTACGCAGGGGGAGACCTACAATGAGCAGTTCTTC.